The 10 T cell receptor beta chains presented below share a single source sample, sequenced in a study of liver allograft versus peripheral blood T cells. On the study more broadly: Transplanted livers and recipients' peripheral blood had their T cell receptor repertoires compared.

TCRdb re-derived calls from the reads in MiXCR, one entry per CDR3 protein. This repertoire shows roughly 9,000 distinct CDR3 sequences, approximately 15% found once; its top ten account for 1.5% to 2%. Receptors were obtained from a human patient who had a liver transplant. T cells may partly derive from the graft donor.

This clonotype qualifies as medium-sized (0.01 to 0.1%). The chain uses TRBV6-1 and TRBJ1-5; D possibly corresponds to TRBD1 (5 bases). Looked up from germline, CDR1 is MNHNS and CDR2 is SASEGT. This CDR3 is built from 13 residues. Trimming took off 6 bases at V and 4 bases at J, with 10 bases between the two ends. CDR3 region: CASRWTTNQPQHF. As DNA, the CDR3 is TGTGCCAGCAGATGGACAACGAATCAGCCCCAGCATTTT.

This clonotype is deemed medium-sized (0.01 to 0.1%). The genes are TRBV24-1 and TRBJ2-7; tentative D call: TRBD1 (7 bases). The V end was cut by 1 base, the J end by 7 bases, with 16 bases between. The CDR3 runs to 15 residues. Germline assignment: CDR1 KGHDR and CDR2 SFDVKD. CDR3 in amino acids: CATSDFAGQSEEQYF. The CDR3 DNA reads as TGTGCCACCAGTGATTTCGCGGGACAGAGCGAAGAGCAGTACTTC.

A remark on this clonotype: The final CDR3 position lacks the conserved phenylalanine or tryptophan, pointing to a likely read error. The chain carries TRBV20-1 and TRBJ2-1, with D perhaps given as TRBD1 or TRBD2 (5 bases each). CDR1 is DFQATT and CDR2 is SNEGSKA in the germline V gene (reference sequence). The V end was cut by 7 bases, the J end by 7 bases, with 20 bases between. This CDR3 has 14 amino acids. CDR3 in amino acids: CSVTSGTPLNEQFI. As DNA, the CDR3 is TGCAGTGTTACGTCCGGGACCCCTCTAAATGAGCAGTTCATC.

In its sample, this clonotype is medium-sized (0.01 to 0.1%). In DNA, the CDR3 is TGTGCCACCGGAGAGGGAGATTATGGCTACACCTTC. Translating it yields CATGEGDYGYTF. V and J are TRBV10-3 and TRBJ1-2; D is uncertain. CDR3 length: 12 residues. Germline V gene data show CDR1 as ENHRY and CDR2 as SYGVKD. Trimming cost V 10 bases and J 5 bases, with 14 bases left between them.

The chain uses TRBV14 and TRBJ2-7; TRBD1 agrees at 9 bases. Per the germline V gene, CDR1 is SGHDN and CDR2 is FVKESK. J gave up 5 bases and V 3 bases, and 14 bases lay outside the gene matches. The CDR3 sequence is 17 residues long. The CDR3 coding sequence is TGTGCCAGCAGCCAGATAAGTCCGGGACAGGGTATCCACGAGCAGTACTTC. Protein sequence: CASSQISPGQGIHEQYF.

This clonotype has a handful of counts. A read error may explain this, as a much larger clone is one base away. As DNA, the CDR3 is TGTGCCAGCAGTTTCGGAGATAACTATGGCTACACCTTC. Translating it yields CASSFGDNYGYTF. V usage is TRBV25-1 and J usage is TRBJ1-2; D gene uncertain. V lost 5 bases and J lost 1, with 8 bases in between. The CDR3 sequence is 13 residues long. CDR1 is MGHDK, CDR2 SYGVNS, per germline.

This clonotype was counted a few times. V and J are TRBV3-1 and TRBJ1-1, with no clear D. CDR3 length: 15 amino acids. Germline assignment: CDR1 LGHDT and CDR2 YNNKEL (reference sequence). Trimming removed 3 bases at V and 0 bases at J, with 11 bases between. CDR3 protein: CASSQSGGLNTEAFF. CDR3 in DNA: TGTGCCAGCAGCCAGTCCGGAGGGCTGAACACTGAAGCTTTCTTT.

The chain uses TRBV7-9 and TRBJ1-1; 8 positions match TRBD1. Germline V gene sequence: CDR1 SEHNR, CDR2 FQNEAQ (reference sequence). The trim removed 5 bases at V and 5 bases at J, leaving 4 bases unmatched. The CDR3 is made up of 13 amino acids. CDR3 amino acids: CASSRTGRTEAFF. The CDR3 region has the DNA TGTGCCAGCAGCCGGACAGGGAGAACTGAAGCTTTCTTT.

A few counts support this clonotype. The rearrangement links TRBV2 to TRBJ1-4; no definite D call. This CDR3 spans 13 amino acids. The V end lost 7 bases, the J end lost 4 bases, and 10 bases lay between the germline ends. CDR1 and CDR2 from the germline V gene are SNHLY and FYNNEI. The CDR3 spells CASTRGNNEKLFF. CDR3 in DNA: TGTGCCAGCACCCGGGGAAATAATGAAAAACTGTTTTTT.

The chain employs TRBV19 and TRBJ1-5; TRBD1 matches 7 bases. Germline CDR1 and CDR2: LNHDA and SQIVND (reference sequence). The J segment lost 5 bases and the V segment lost 2 bases, leaving 12 bases of the junction unmatched. This CDR3 spans 17 amino acids. CDR3 in DNA: TGTGCCAGTAGTATAATTAATTGGGACAGAACCTATCAGCCCCAGCATTTT. This codes for CASSIINWDRTYQPQHF.